The text below deals with one T cell receptor (beta chain). The sample comes from a study of control samples from healthy donors and cancer patients. Germline CDR1 is MNHNS and CDR2 is SASEGT. V lost 1 base and J lost 8; bases outside the gene matches: 7. CDR3 size: 15 residues. Some clones are missing from TCRdb's copy, which holds only in-frame ones; the method was immunoSEQ multiplex PCR. The sample contains around 150,000 clones, approximately 94% of which appear only once. Sequencing was performed on PBMCs. The TCR was taken from a man aged 55 to 70 with colorectal cancer. The chain couples TRBV6-1 to TRBJ2-1; 8 bases fit TRBD1. CDR3 residues: CASSEGGGTGHEQFF. DNA of the CDR3: TGTGCCAGCAGTGAAGGGGGCGGGACAGGCCATGAGCAGTTCTTC.